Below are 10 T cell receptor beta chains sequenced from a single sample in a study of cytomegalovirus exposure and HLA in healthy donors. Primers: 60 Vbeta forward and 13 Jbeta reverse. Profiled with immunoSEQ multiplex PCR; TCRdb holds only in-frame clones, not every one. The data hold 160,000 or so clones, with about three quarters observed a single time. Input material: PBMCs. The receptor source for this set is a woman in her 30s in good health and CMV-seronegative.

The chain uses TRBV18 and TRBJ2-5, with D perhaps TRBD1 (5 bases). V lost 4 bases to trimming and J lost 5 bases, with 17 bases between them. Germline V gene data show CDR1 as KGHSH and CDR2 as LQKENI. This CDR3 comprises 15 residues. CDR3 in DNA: TGTGCCAGCTCACAGGTGGAAGGGGTCAGGGAGACCCAGTACTTC. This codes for CASSQVEGVRETQYF.

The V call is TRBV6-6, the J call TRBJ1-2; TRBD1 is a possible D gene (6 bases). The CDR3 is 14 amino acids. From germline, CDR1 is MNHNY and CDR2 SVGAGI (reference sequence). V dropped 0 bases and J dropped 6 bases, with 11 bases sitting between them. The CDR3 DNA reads TGTGCCAGCAGTTACTCTCCAGGGGATCATGGCTACACCTTC. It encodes CASSYSPGDHGYTF.

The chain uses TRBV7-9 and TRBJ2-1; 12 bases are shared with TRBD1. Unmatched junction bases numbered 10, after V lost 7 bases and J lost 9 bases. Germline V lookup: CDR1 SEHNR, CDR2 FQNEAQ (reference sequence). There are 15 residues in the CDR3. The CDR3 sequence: CASTGWDRGHSEQFF. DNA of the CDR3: TGTGCCAGCACCGGCTGGGACAGGGGGCACAGTGAGCAGTTCTTC.

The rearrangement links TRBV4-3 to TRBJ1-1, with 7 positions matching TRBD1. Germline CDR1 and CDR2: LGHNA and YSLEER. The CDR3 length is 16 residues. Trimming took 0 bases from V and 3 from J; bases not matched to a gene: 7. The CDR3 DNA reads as TGCGCCAGCAGCCAAGATTACCACAGGGGATACACTGAAGCTTTCTTT. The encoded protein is CASSQDYHRGYTEAFF.

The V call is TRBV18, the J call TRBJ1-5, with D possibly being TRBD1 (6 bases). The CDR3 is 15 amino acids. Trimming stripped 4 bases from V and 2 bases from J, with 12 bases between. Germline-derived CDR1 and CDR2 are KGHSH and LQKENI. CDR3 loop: CASSLLQGGNQPQHF. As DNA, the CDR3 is TGTGCCAGCTCACTCCTACAGGGAGGCAATCAGCCCCAGCATTTT. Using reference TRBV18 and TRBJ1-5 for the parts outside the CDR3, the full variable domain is NAGVMQNPRHLVRRRGQEARLRCSPMKGHSHVYWYRQLPEEGLKFMVYLQKENIIDESGMPKERFSAEFPKEGPSILRIQQVVRGDSAAYFCASSLLQGGNQPQHFGDGTRLSIL.

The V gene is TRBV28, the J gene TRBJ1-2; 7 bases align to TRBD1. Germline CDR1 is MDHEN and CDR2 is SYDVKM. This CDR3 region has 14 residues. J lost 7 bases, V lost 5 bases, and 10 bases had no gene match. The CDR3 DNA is TGTGCCAGCAGTCTTAGGGGGCCTGTAGGTGGCTACACCTTC. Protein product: CASSLRGPVGGYTF.

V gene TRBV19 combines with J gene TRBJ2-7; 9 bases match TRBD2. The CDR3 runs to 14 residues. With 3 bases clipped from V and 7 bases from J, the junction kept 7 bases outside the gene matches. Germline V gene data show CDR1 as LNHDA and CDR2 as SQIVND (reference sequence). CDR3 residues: CASSMSSGDLEQYF. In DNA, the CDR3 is TGTGCCAGTAGTATGTCTAGCGGGGACTTGGAGCAGTACTTC.

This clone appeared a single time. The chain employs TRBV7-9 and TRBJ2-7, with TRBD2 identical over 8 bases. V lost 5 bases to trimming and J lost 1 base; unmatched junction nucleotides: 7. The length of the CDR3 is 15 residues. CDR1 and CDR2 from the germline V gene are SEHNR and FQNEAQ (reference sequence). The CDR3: CASSQTSGGSYEQYF. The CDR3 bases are TGTGCCAGCAGCCAAACTAGCGGAGGTTCCTACGAGCAGTACTTC.

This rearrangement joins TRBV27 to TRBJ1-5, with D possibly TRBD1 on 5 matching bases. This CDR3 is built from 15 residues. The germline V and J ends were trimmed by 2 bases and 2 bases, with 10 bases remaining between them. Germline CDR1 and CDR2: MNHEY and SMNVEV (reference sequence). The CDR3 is CASSLRGGRNQPQHF. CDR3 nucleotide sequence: TGTGCCAGCAGTTTAAGGGGCGGTCGCAATCAGCCCCAGCATTTT.

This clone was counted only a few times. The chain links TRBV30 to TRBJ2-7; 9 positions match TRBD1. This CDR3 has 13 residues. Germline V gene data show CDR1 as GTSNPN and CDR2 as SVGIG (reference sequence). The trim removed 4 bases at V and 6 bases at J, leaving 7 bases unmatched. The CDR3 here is CAWNRDRASEQYF. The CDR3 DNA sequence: TGTGCCTGGAACCGGGACAGGGCTAGCGAGCAGTACTTC.